This TCR beta chain is drawn from a study of cytomegalovirus exposure and HLA in healthy donors. About the study: T cells numbering around 200 million yielded 117 million unique TCR beta sequences in an earlier analysis. Study conclusions and caveats: In an earlier analysis, most TCR beta V segments were productive about 87% or about 30% of the time.

Comments on this clone: The target antigen is unknown. The identical CDR3 is also encoded by other nucleotide sequences in the sample.

After removal of 3 bases from V and 7 bases from J, the junction contained 3 bases not matched to a gene. Germline V gene lookup returns CDR1 LGHNA and CDR2 YNFKEQ. The CDR3 totals 15 residues. This PCR relied on a set of 60 Vbeta primers and 13 Jbeta primers. Original methodology: Unique TCR beta chains totaled some 81 million in a later count, with around 12 million of them shared. Sequenced by immunoSEQ multiplex PCR; TCRdb stores in-frame clones only, minus some. V and J calls and clone size follow that table, whereas D and trimming were derived from the DNA. The table lists 95,000 to 150,000 clones, 15% of them singletons.

The sample was PBMCs. The chain employs TRBV4-2 and TRBJ2-2, with 12 bases identical to TRBD2. This receptor was identified in a young woman in good health and CMV-seronegative. This CDR3 is CASSQLAGGNGELFF. The CDR3 region has the DNA TGTGCCAGCAGCCAGCTAGCGGGGGGGAACGGGGAGCTGTTTTTT.